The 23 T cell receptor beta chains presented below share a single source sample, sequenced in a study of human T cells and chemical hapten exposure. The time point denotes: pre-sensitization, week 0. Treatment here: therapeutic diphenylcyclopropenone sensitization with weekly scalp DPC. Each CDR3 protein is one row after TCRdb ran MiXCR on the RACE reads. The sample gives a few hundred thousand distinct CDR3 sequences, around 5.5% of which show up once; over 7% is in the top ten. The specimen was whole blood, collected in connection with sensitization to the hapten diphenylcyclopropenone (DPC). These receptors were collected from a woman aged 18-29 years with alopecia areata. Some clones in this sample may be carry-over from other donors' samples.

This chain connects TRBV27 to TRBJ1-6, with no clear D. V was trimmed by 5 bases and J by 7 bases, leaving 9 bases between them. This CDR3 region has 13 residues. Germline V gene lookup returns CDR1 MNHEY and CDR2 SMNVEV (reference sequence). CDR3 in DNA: TGTGCCAGCAGTCTTAATCGAAATTCACCCCTCCACTTT. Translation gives CASSLNRNSPLHF.

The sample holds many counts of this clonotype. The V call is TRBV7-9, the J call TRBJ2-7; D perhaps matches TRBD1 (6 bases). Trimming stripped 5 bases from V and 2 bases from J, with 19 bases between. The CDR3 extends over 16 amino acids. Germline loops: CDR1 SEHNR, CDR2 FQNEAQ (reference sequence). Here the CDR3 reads CASSPKPLGQTYEQYF. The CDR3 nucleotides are TGTGCCAGCAGCCCGAAGCCCCTCGGACAGACCTACGAGCAGTACTTC.

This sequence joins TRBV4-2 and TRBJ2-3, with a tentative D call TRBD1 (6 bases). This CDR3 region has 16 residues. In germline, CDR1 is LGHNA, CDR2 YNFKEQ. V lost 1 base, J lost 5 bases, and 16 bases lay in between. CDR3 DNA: TGTGCCAGCAGCCAAGCTCTGGGGACAAGCGGAGATACGCAGTATTTT. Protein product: CASSQALGTSGDTQYF.

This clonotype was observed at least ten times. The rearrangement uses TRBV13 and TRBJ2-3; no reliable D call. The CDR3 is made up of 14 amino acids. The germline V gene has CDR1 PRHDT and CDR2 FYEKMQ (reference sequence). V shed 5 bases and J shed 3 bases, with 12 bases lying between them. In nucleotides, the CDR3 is TGTGCCAGCAGCGGTAGGGAATGGACAGATACGCAGTATTTT. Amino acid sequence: CASSGREWTDTQYF.

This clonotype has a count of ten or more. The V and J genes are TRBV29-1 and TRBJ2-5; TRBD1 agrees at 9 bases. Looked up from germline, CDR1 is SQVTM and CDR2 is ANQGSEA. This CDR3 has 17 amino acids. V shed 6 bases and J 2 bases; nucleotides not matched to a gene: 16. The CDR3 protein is CSVDLDPGTGYQETQYF. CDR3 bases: TGCAGCGTCGACTTAGACCCCGGGACAGGGTATCAAGAGACCCAGTACTTC.

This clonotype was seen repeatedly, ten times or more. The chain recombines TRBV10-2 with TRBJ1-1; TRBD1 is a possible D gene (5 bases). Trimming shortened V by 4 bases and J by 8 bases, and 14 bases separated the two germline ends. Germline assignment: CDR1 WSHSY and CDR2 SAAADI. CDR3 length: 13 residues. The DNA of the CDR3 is TGCGCCAGCAGTGCCAGGGACTCGGGAGAAGCTTTCTTT. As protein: CASSARDSGEAFF.

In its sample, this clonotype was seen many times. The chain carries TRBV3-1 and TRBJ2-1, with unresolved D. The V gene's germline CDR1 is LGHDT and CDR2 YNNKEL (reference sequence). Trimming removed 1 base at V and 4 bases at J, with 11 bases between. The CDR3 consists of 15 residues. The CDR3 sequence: CASSQGSVPYNEQFF. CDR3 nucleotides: TGTGCCAGCAGCCAAGGCTCCGTCCCGTACAATGAGCAGTTCTTC.

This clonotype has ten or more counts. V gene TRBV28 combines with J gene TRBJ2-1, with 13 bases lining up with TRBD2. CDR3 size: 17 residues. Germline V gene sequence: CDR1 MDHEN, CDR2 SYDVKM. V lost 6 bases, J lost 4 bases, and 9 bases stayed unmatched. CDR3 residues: CASRQTMTSGGYNEQFF. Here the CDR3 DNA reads TGTGCCAGCAGGCAAACGATGACTAGCGGGGGGTACAATGAGCAGTTCTTC.

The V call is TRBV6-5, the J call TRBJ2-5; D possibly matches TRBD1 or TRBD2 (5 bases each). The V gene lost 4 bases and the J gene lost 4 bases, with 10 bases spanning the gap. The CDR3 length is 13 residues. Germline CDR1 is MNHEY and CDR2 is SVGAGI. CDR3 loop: CASSSGTRETQYF. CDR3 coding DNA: TGTGCCAGCAGTTCCGGGACCCGAGAGACCCAGTACTTC.

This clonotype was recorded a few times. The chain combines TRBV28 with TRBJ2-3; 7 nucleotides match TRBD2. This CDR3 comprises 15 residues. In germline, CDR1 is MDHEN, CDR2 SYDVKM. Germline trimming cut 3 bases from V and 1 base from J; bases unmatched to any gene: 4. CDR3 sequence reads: CASSFKRGGTDTQYF. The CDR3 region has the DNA TGTGCCAGCAGTTTCAAGCGGGGAGGCACAGATACGCAGTATTTT.

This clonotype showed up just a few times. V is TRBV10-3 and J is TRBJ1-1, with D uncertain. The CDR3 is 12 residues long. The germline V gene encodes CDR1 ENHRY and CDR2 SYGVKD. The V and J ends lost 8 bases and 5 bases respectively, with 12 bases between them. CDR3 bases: TGTGCCATCCGTAATGGGGATACTGAAGCTTTCTTT. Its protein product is CAIRNGDTEAFF.

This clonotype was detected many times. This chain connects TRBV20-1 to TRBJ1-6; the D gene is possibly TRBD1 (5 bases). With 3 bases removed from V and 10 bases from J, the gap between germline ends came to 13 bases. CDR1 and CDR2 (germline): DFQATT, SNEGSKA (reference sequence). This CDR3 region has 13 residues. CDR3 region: CSASPGRGSPLHF. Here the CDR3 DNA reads TGCAGTGCTAGCCCGGGACGGGGGTCACCCCTCCACTTT.

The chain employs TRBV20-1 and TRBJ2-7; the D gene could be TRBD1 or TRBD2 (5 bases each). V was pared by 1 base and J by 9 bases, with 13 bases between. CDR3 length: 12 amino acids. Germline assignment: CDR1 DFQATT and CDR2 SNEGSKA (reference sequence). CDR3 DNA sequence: TGCAGTGCTAGAGGGGCTGGGGGTCTGCAGTACTTC. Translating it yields CSARGAGGLQYF.

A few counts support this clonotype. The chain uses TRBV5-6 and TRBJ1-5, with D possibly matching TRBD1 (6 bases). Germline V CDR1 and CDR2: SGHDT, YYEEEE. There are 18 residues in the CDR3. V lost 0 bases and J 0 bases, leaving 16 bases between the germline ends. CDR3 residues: CASSLGTETGYSNQPQHF. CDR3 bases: TGTGCCAGCAGCTTGGGTACCGAGACAGGATATAGCAATCAGCCCCAGCATTTT.

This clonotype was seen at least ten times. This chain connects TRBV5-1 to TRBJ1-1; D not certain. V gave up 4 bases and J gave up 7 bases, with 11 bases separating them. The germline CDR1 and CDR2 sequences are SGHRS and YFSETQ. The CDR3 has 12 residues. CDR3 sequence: CASSRDFDEAFF. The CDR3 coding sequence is TGCGCCAGCAGCCGGGATTTCGATGAAGCTTTCTTT.

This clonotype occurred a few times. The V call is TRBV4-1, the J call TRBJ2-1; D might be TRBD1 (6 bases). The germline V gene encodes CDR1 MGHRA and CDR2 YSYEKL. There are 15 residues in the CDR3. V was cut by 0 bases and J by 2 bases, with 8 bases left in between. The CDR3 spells CASSQEGGAYNEQFF. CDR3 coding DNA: TGCGCCAGCAGCCAAGAAGGGGGAGCCTACAATGAGCAGTTCTTC.

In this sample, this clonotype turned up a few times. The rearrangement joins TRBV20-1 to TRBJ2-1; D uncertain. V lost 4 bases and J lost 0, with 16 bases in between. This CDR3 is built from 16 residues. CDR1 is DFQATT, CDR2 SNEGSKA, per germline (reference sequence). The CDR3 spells CSATPDGYSSYNEQFF. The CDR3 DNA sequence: TGCAGTGCTACCCCAGACGGGTACAGCTCCTACAATGAGCAGTTCTTC.

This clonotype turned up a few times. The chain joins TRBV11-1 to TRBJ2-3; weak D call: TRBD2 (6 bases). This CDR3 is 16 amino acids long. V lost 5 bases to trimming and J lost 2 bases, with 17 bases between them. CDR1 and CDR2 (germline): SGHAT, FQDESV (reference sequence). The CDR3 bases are TGTGCCAGCAGCCCGCGACTAGATCCTCACACAGATACGCAGTATTTT. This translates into CASSPRLDPHTDTQYF.

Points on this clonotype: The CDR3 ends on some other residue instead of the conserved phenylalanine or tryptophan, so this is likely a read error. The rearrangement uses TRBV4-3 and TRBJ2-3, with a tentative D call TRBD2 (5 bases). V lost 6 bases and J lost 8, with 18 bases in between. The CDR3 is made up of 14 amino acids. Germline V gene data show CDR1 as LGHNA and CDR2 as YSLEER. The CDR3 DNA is TGCGCCAGCAGTCACTCAACCGGGGAGCCTACGCAGTATTCT. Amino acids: CASSHSTGEPTQYS.

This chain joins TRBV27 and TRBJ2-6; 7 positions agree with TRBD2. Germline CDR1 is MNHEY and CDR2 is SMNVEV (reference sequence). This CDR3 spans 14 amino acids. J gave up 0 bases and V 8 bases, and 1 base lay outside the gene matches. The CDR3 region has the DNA TGTGCCAGCCGGGAGGCCTCTGGGGCCAACGTCCTGACTTTC. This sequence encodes CASREASGANVLTF.

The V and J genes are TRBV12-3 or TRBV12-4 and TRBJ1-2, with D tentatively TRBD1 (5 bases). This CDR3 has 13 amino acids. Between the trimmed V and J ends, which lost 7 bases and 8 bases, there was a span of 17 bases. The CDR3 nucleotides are TGTGCCAGCACCCCCGGGGGGTATCAGGGCTACACCTTC. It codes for CASTPGGYQGYTF.

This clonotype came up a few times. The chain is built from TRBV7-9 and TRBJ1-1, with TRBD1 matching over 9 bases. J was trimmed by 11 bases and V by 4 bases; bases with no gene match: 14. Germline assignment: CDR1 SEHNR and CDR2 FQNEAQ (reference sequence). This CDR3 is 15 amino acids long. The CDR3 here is CASSSGQGLSREAFF. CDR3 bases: TGTGCCAGCAGCTCCGGACAGGGGTTGTCACGAGAGGCTTTCTTT.

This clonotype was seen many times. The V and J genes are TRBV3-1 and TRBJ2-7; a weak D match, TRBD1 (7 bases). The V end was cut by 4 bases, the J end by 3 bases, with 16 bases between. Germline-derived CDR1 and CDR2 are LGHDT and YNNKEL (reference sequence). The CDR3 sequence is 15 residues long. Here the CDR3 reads CASSRRDSSNYEQYF. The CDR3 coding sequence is TGTGCCAGCAGCCGGAGGGACAGTAGCAACTACGAGCAGTACTTC.